The 21 T cell receptor beta chains listed next were all sequenced from one sample in a study of blood T cell repertoires in COVID-19. Clones were read by immunoSEQ multiplex PCR, and TCRdb kept only the in-frame ones, dropping some. The data show fewer than 110,000 clones, roughly 90% seen once. Material for sequencing was peripheral blood. The receptors were sampled from a woman older than 75 in a cohort sampled during active COVID-19.

V usage is TRBV27 and J usage is TRBJ1-2; TRBD1 is a possible D gene (5 bases). The CDR3 runs to 11 residues. Germline CDR1 reads MNHEY; CDR2 reads SMNVEV (reference sequence). V lost 5 bases to trimming and J lost 4 bases, with 5 bases between them. DNA of the CDR3: TGTGCCAGCAGTGACAGCTATGGCTACACCTTC. Translation: CASSDSYGYTF.

This clone was seen more than once but under ten times. The V gene is TRBV4-2, the J gene TRBJ2-4; 10 nucleotides align to TRBD2. Trimming removed 0 bases from V and 9 bases from J; junction bases left unmatched: 8. This CDR3 is built from 16 residues. From germline, CDR1 is LGHNA and CDR2 YNFKEQ. The CDR3, as DNA: TGTGCCAGCAGCCAAGATGGAGCGGGGGGGCTGGGCATTCAGTACTTC. It specifies CASSQDGAGGLGIQYF.

The rearrangement links TRBV7-8 to TRBJ2-1, with 9 bases matching TRBD2. The CDR3 contains 14 residues. Trimming took 1 base from V and 8 from J; bases not matched to a gene: 3. Per the germline V gene, CDR1 is SGHVS and CDR2 is FQNEAQ. As DNA, the CDR3 is TGTGCCAGCAGCTTAGGGACTAGCGCCCATGAGCAGTTCTTC. Amino acid sequence: CASSLGTSAHEQFF.

This rearrangement joins TRBV19 to TRBJ2-7; 8 bases are shared with TRBD2. The ends lost 1 base at V and 1 base at J; junction bases unmatched: 3. CDR1 and CDR2 from the germline V gene are LNHDA and SQIVND (reference sequence). The length of the CDR3 is 15 residues. CDR3 DNA sequence: TGTGCCAGTAGTATAGCGGGACTAGTTTCCTACGAGCAGTACTTC. Protein sequence: CASSIAGLVSYEQYF.

The rearrangement links TRBV5-8 to TRBJ1-1; tentatively, D is TRBD1 (6 bases). Trimming shortened V by 2 bases and J by 2 bases, and 13 bases separated the two germline ends. This CDR3 region has 15 residues. Germline loops: CDR1 SGHTS, CDR2 YDEGEE. CDR3 in DNA: TGTGCCAGCAGCTTCTCGGACAGCGTAAACACTGAAGCTTTCTTT. As protein: CASSFSDSVNTEAFF. The full variable domain, its missing parts supplied by reference TRBV5-8 and TRBJ1-1, is EAGVTQSPTHLIKTRGQQATLRCSPISGHTSVYWYQQALGLGLQFLLWYDEGEERNRGNFPPRFSGRQFPNYSSELNVNALELEDSALYLCASSFSDSVNTEAFFGQGTRLTVV.

On this clone itself: The junction and the germline gene differ at one end; a read error may be behind it. The J gene is TRBJ1-3, the V gene TRBV6-9; TRBD1 matches at 9 bases. This CDR3 contains 12 residues. In germline, CDR1 is MNHGY, CDR2 SVAAGI. CDR3 sequence: CASTQGDRAGRW. CDR3 DNA: TGTGCCAGCACCCAGGGGGACAGGGCCGGGAGGTGG.

This chain uses TRBV4-1 with TRBJ2-5; the D is unclear. Germline V gene data show CDR1 as MGHRA and CDR2 as YSYEKL. This CDR3 region has 15 residues. V was clipped by 1 base and J by 2 bases, with 11 bases between them. The CDR3 spells CASSQGRGAQETQYF. CDR3 sequence (DNA): TGCGCCAGCAGCCAAGGGAGAGGCGCGCAAGAGACCCAGTACTTC.

The chain carries TRBV10-3 and TRBJ1-1; D is ambiguous. The V end lost 0 bases, the J end lost 7 bases, and 9 bases lay between the germline ends. The CDR3 runs 13 residues. The germline V gene has CDR1 ENHRY and CDR2 SYGVKD. The CDR3 DNA reads TGTGCCATCAGTGAGTCTAGTGGTGATGAAGCTTTCTTT. Amino acid sequence: CAISESSGDEAFF.

This chain links TRBV27 with TRBJ1-4; TRBD1 might be the D (5 bases). Looked up from germline, CDR1 is MNHEY and CDR2 is SMNVEV (reference sequence). The CDR3 has 10 amino acids. V was pared by 6 bases and J by 16 bases, with 12 bases between. As DNA, the CDR3 is TGTGCCAGCAGGCCAGGGAATCCGTTTTTT. The encoded protein is CASRPGNPFF.

This chain joins TRBV7-2 and TRBJ2-5, with 11 bases fitting TRBD2. The CDR3 consists of 14 residues. Germline CDR1 is SGHTA and CDR2 is FQGNSA. Unmatched junction bases numbered 7, after V lost 2 bases and J lost 11 bases. This CDR3 is CASSLKKLAGVQYF. The CDR3 nucleotides are TGTGCCAGCAGCTTAAAAAAACTAGCGGGAGTACAGTACTTC.

The chain combines TRBV6-5 with TRBJ1-1; D is uncertain. From germline, CDR1 is MNHEY and CDR2 SVGAGI. V lost 2 bases to trimming and J lost 0 bases, with 7 bases between them. This CDR3 is built from 14 residues. In nucleotides, the CDR3 is TGTGCCAGCAGTTACAGTGCGATGAACACTGAAGCTTTCTTT. Protein sequence: CASSYSAMNTEAFF.

The chain employs TRBV28 and TRBJ2-3; TRBD2 matches at 7 bases. The CDR3 has 17 amino acids. Germline trimming cut 4 bases from V and 0 bases from J; bases unmatched to any gene: 10. Looked up from germline, CDR1 is MDHEN and CDR2 is SYDVKM. CDR3 in amino acids: CASSSFDGRGSTDTQYF. The DNA for the CDR3 is TGTGCCAGCAGTTCCTTCGATGGGCGGGGGAGCACAGATACGCAGTATTTT.

This chain connects TRBV18 to TRBJ2-1, with 10 nucleotides matching TRBD1. Germline V gene sequence: CDR1 KGHSH, CDR2 LQKENI. V lost 3 bases and J lost 8; bases outside the gene matches: 13. The CDR3 loop spans 17 amino acids. The CDR3 loop is CASSPLTGTGALDEQFF. DNA of the CDR3: TGTGCCAGCTCACCGCTGACCGGGACAGGGGCCTTGGATGAGCAGTTCTTC.

V and J are TRBV5-8 and TRBJ2-3, with 13 nucleotides matching TRBD2. CDR1 and CDR2 from the germline V gene are SGHTS and YDEGEE. V was pared by 4 bases and J by 5 bases, with 13 bases of the junction left unmatched. This CDR3 has 18 residues. CDR3 protein: CASSRGLAGSRMVDTQYF. The CDR3 DNA reads TGTGCCAGCAGCCGGGGACTAGCGGGAAGTCGGATGGTAGATACGCAGTATTTT.

The rearrangement joins TRBV1 to TRBJ2-3; TRBD2 was called by the table and not checked on the DNA. TRBV1 is described as a pseudogene. CDR3 size: 18 residues. In DNA, the CDR3 is TGCACCAGCAGGCCTCGTAGAATAAGGGGGGGCGACACAGATACGCAGTATTTT. Amino acid sequence: CTSRPRRIRGGDTDTQYF.

V and J are TRBV30 and TRBJ2-3; 9 bases map to TRBD2. Per the germline V gene, CDR1 is GTSNPN and CDR2 is SVGIG (reference sequence). V lost 0 bases to trimming and J lost 5 bases; unmatched junction nucleotides: 3. There are 14 residues in the CDR3. In DNA, the CDR3 is TGTGCCTGGAGTGTGGCGGGGGGGGTAGATACGCAGTATTTT. It is translated as CAWSVAGGVDTQYF.

The CDR3 coding sequence is TGTGCCCGGAAGACTAGCGGGGGGGCCGGAGAGACCCAGTACTTC. It specifies CARKTSGGAGETQYF. V is TRBV30 and J is TRBJ2-5, with 14 bases matching TRBD2. The V gene end was trimmed by 8 bases and the J gene end by 4 bases; junction bases not matched to a gene: 9. CDR3 length equals 15 residues. From germline, CDR1 is GTSNPN and CDR2 SVGIG (reference sequence). Using reference TRBV30 and TRBJ2-5 for the parts outside the CDR3, the full variable domain is SQTIHQWPATLVQPVGSPLSLECTVEGTSNPNLYWYRQAAGRGLQLLFYSVGIGQISSEVPQNLSASRPQDRQFILSSKKLLLSDSGFYLCARKTSGGAGETQYFGPGTRLLVL.

The chain is built from TRBV5-4 and TRBJ1-4; no reliable D call. V dropped 0 bases and J dropped 4 bases, with 7 bases sitting between them. Germline CDR1 and CDR2: SGHNT and YYREEE (reference sequence). The CDR3 loop spans 14 amino acids. The CDR3 region is CASSLDGVNEKLFF. The CDR3 DNA reads as TGTGCCAGCAGCTTGGACGGGGTTAATGAAAAACTGTTTTTT.

This clone was observed once. This sequence joins TRBV30 and TRBJ1-2; D unclear. CDR1 GTSNPN and CDR2 SVGIG come from the germline V gene (reference sequence). The V gene lost 1 base and the J gene lost 4 bases, with 4 bases spanning the gap. The CDR3 is 11 amino acids. CDR3 protein: CAWSGAYGYTF. Here the CDR3 DNA reads TGTGCCTGGAGTGGGGCCTATGGCTACACCTTC.

The V gene is TRBV6-5, the J gene TRBJ2-1; 10 bases map to TRBD2. In germline, CDR1 is MNHEY, CDR2 SVGAGI. The CDR3 sequence is 15 residues long. The trim removed 8 bases at V and 7 bases at J, leaving 11 bases unmatched. The CDR3 reads CASGNILAGPNEQFF. For the CDR3, the DNA is TGTGCCAGCGGGAATATACTAGCGGGGCCTAATGAGCAGTTCTTC.

The chain uses TRBV6-6 and TRBJ1-4, with D possibly being TRBD1 (6 bases). CDR3 length equals 14 residues. Germline CDR1 reads MNHNY; CDR2 reads SVGAGI (reference sequence). Trimming took 7 bases from V and 5 from J, leaving 14 bases between them. The CDR3 sequence is CASTKGQGNEKLFF. CDR3 sequence (DNA): TGTGCCAGCACCAAAGGTCAGGGGAATGAAAAACTGTTTTTT.